Presented here are 21 T cell receptor beta chains from one specimen sequenced in a study of control samples from healthy donors and cancer patients. Sequenced by immunoSEQ multiplex PCR; TCRdb stores in-frame clones only, minus some. The data show some 210,000 clones, roughly nine tenths seen once. Specimen: blood. These TCRs come from a man younger than 40 in good health.

J is TRBJ1-1 and V is TRBV7-8; D call uncertain. The CDR3 extends over 14 amino acids. Deletions cut 5 bases from V and 6 bases from J, with 16 bases between. Germline lookup yields CDR1 SGHVS and CDR2 FQNEAQ. The CDR3 loop reads CASSRASWVPEAFF. CDR3 DNA: TGTGCCAGCAGCCGCGCTTCATGGGTGCCTGAAGCTTTCTTT.

This rearrangement joins TRBV19 to TRBJ2-7; TRBD1 is a possible D gene (6 bases). Trimming cost V 6 bases and J 4 bases, with 19 bases left between them. Germline V gene lookup returns CDR1 LNHDA and CDR2 SQIVND (reference sequence). The CDR3 sequence is 15 residues long. CDR3 sequence: CASSHDRWERYEQYF. The CDR3 region has the DNA TGTGCCAGTAGCCACGACAGGTGGGAGAGGTACGAGCAGTACTTC.

The rearrangement links TRBV29-1 to TRBJ2-3, with D perhaps matching TRBD1 or TRBD2 (6 bases each). There are 13 residues in the CDR3. The ends were cut back, 6 bases at V and 0 bases at J, with 10 bases in the middle. Germline V gene data show CDR1 as SQVTM and CDR2 as ANQGSEA. The CDR3 coding sequence is TGCAGCGTCGCGGGACACAGCACAGATACGCAGTATTTT. It specifies CSVAGHSTDTQYF.

This chain joins TRBV4-1 and TRBJ2-7; D gene unclear. This CDR3 has 13 residues. Germline values: CDR1 MGHRA, CDR2 YSYEKL. Trimming cost V 1 base and J 1 base, with 5 bases left between them. CDR3 nucleotide sequence: TGCGCCAGCAGCCAAGTTGGTTCCTACGAGCAGTACTTC. The encoded protein is CASSQVGSYEQYF.

The chain recombines TRBV19 with TRBJ1-2; weak D call: TRBD1 (6 bases). The germline V gene has CDR1 LNHDA and CDR2 SQIVND (reference sequence). The CDR3 has 15 amino acids. The germline V and J ends were trimmed by 7 bases and 4 bases, with 19 bases remaining between them. The CDR3 protein is CASTATSRGGYGYTF. The CDR3, as DNA: TGTGCCAGTACCGCAACCTCCAGGGGAGGCTATGGCTACACCTTC.

CDR3 in DNA: TGTGCCTGGATCGGGCAGCCGAACACTGAAGCTTTCTTT. Amino acids: CAWIGQPNTEAFF. The rearrangement joins TRBV30 to TRBJ1-1; D remains unclear. CDR3 size: 13 residues. Germline V gives CDR1 GTSNPN, CDR2 SVGIG (reference sequence). V lost 4 bases and J 1 base, leaving 10 bases between the germline ends.

This chain joins TRBV7-9 and TRBJ1-3, with no clear D. The CDR3 totals 16 residues. Germline lookup yields CDR1 SEHNR and CDR2 FQNEAQ (reference sequence). V dropped 7 bases and J dropped 0 bases, with 16 bases sitting between them. CDR3 nucleotide sequence: TGTGCCAGCACCTCGGGGTCTACAAGCTCTGGAAACACCATATATTTT. It yields the protein CASTSGSTSSGNTIYF. Filled out from reference TRBV7-9 and TRBJ1-3, the complete variable domain reads DTGVSQNPRHKITKRGQNVTFRCDPISEHNRLYWYRQTLGQGPEFLTYFQNEAQLEKSRLLSDRFSAERPKGSFSTLEIQRTEQGDSAMYLCASTSGSTSSGNTIYFGEGSWLTVV.

CDR3 region: CASANQPQHF. DNA for the CDR3: TGTGCCAGCGCGAATCAGCCCCAGCATTTT. This chain joins TRBV21-1 and TRBJ1-5. TRBV21-1 is termed a pseudogene. The CDR3 covers 10 residues.

J is TRBJ1-1 and V is TRBV5-1; TRBD1 agrees at 10 bases. Trimming at V came to 0 bases and at J to 0 bases, leaving 11 bases not matched to a gene. The germline V gene encodes CDR1 SGHRS and CDR2 YFSETQ. The CDR3 length is 19 residues. As DNA, the CDR3 is TGCGCCAGCAGCTTGGATAGAGGGACAGGGGATAGAGTGAACACTGAAGCTTTCTTT. It codes for CASSLDRGTGDRVNTEAFF.

The genes are TRBV15 and TRBJ2-2, with D possibly being TRBD1 (5 bases). The CDR3 runs to 13 residues. CDR1 is LNHNV, CDR2 YYDKDF, per germline (reference sequence). Trimming shortened V by 4 bases and J by 4 bases, and 7 bases separated the two germline ends. This CDR3 reads CATSIRVTGELFF. The CDR3 nucleotides read TGTGCCACCAGCATCAGGGTCACCGGGGAGCTGTTTTTT.

This chain connects TRBV3-1 (or the pseudogene TRBV3-2) to TRBJ2-3; 7 bases are shared with TRBD2. Trimming removed 1 base from V and 0 bases from J; junction bases left unmatched: 1. Germline CDR1 LGHDT, CDR2 YNNKEL (reference sequence). The length of the CDR3 is 15 residues. DNA for the CDR3: TGTGCCAGCAGCCAAGCAGCGGGAAGCACAGATACGCAGTATTTT. It is translated as CASSQAAGSTDTQYF.

The chain carries TRBV7-2 and TRBJ1-2; a weak D match, TRBD1 (6 bases). Between the trimmed V and J ends, which lost 2 bases and 7 bases, there was a span of 11 bases. Germline V CDR1 and CDR2: SGHTA, FQGNSA. The CDR3 is made up of 13 amino acids. The CDR3 reads CASSLQGMAGYTF. The CDR3 bases are TGTGCCAGCAGCTTACAGGGGATGGCTGGCTACACCTTC.

The rearrangement joins TRBV4-2 to TRBJ2-7; 11 bases line up with TRBD2. The CDR3 runs to 16 residues. The V and J ends lost 0 bases and 4 bases, in that order; junction bases with no gene match: 5. Germline V gives CDR1 LGHNA, CDR2 YNFKEQ. CDR3 nucleotides: TGTGCCAGCAGCCAAGATTCGGCTAGCGGGGGGTACGAGCAGTACTTC. Translation gives CASSQDSASGGYEQYF.

The V and J genes are TRBV30 and TRBJ2-7; no definite D call. This CDR3 comprises 13 residues. The germline V gene has CDR1 GTSNPN and CDR2 SVGIG (reference sequence). V was clipped by 0 bases and J by 5 bases, with 11 bases between them. The CDR3 DNA reads TGTGCCTGGAGTGTTCATCTGCTCCACGAGCAGTACTTC. It codes for CAWSVHLLHEQYF. The full variable domain, with the rest looked up from reference TRBV30 and TRBJ2-7, is SQTIHQWPATLVQPVGSPLSLECTVEGTSNPNLYWYRQAAGRGLQLLFYSVGIGQISSEVPQNLSASRPQDRQFILSSKKLLLSDSGFYLCAWSVHLLHEQYFGPGTRLTVT.

As DNA, the CDR3 is TGTGCCAGCAGCCAAACAGGGGATAACTATGGCTACACCTTC. Encoded protein: CASSQTGDNYGYTF. The chain employs TRBV4-2 and TRBJ1-2, with 7 bases fitting TRBD1. Per the germline V gene, CDR1 is LGHNA and CDR2 is YNFKEQ. This CDR3 contains 14 residues. V shed 2 bases and J 1 base; nucleotides not matched to a gene: 1.

CDR3 residues: CASSPQGAGELFF. CDR3 nucleotides: TGTGCCAGCTCACCACAGGGGGCCGGGGAGCTGTTTTTT. The J gene is TRBJ2-2, the V gene TRBV18; possible D gene TRBD1, 6 bases. The CDR3 loop spans 13 amino acids. Germline-derived CDR1 and CDR2 are KGHSH and LQKENI. The germline V and J ends were trimmed by 1 base and 6 bases, with 6 bases remaining between them.

The rearrangement joins TRBV27 to TRBJ1-1; 9 nucleotides align to TRBD1. This CDR3 region has 14 residues. The germline V gene has CDR1 MNHEY and CDR2 SMNVEV (reference sequence). V lost 3 bases to trimming and J lost 9 bases; unmatched junction nucleotides: 8. The CDR3 sequence is CASSLYPGQGKAFF. The CDR3 nucleotides read TGTGCCAGCAGTTTGTATCCAGGACAGGGGAAAGCTTTCTTT.

This clone was seen more than once but under ten times. The chain recombines TRBV5-1 with TRBJ2-7, with 7 bases aligning to TRBD1. Germline V gene data show CDR1 as SGHRS and CDR2 as YFSETQ. The CDR3 totals 15 residues. V lost 4 bases and J lost 3; bases outside the gene matches: 10. CDR3 DNA: TGCGCCAGCAGCCCTGACAGGGTTAGATTCTACGAGCAGTACTTC. Protein product: CASSPDRVRFYEQYF.

V is TRBV27 and J is TRBJ2-3, with 15 bases identical to TRBD2. This CDR3 is 17 amino acids long. CDR1 and CDR2 from the germline V gene are MNHEY and SMNVEV (reference sequence). With 5 bases clipped from V and 4 bases from J, the junction kept 7 bases outside the gene matches. The CDR3 loop reads CASSPRTSGGVPDTQYF. The CDR3, as DNA: TGTGCCAGCAGTCCCCGGACTAGCGGGGGGGTACCAGATACGCAGTATTTT.

The gene calls are TRBV2 and TRBJ1-5; D is unclear. The length of the CDR3 is 15 residues. V lost 3 bases and J lost 2, with 11 bases in between. Germline-derived CDR1 and CDR2 are SNHLY and FYNNEI. The CDR3 loop is CASSDPNYGNQPQHF. CDR3 nucleotides: TGTGCCAGCAGTGATCCCAACTACGGCAATCAGCCCCAGCATTTT.

V usage is TRBV29-1 and J usage is TRBJ1-2; perhaps TRBD1 as D (5 bases). Deletions cut 7 bases from V and 7 bases from J, with 16 bases between. Per the germline V gene, CDR1 is SQVTM and CDR2 is ANQGSEA. This CDR3 comprises 12 residues. The CDR3 reads CSAGRDLFGYTF. DNA for the CDR3: TGCAGCGCAGGCCGGGACCTCTTTGGCTACACCTTC.